These 7 T cell receptor beta chains came from one sample sequenced in a study of vaccination effects on CD4 cells after COVID-19. Within the ViraFEST assay, antigen-specific CD4+ T cells underwent expansion with viral peptide pools prior to sequencing. Isolation of CD4+ T cells took place after 10 days of culture. Nobody among the vaccine recipients had prior SARS-CoV-2 infection (nucleocapsid antibodies were negative). The data were produced by immunoSEQ multiplex PCR, yet TCRdb's version contains in-frame clones alone and is incomplete. The sample records 26,000 or so clones, roughly 73% being singletons. The antigens these receptors bind are not known. Sequencing used CD4+ T cells from PBMCs cultured with HCoV-NL63 spike peptides, obtained before COVID-19 vaccination. These receptors all stem from a human donor who received a COVID-19 vaccine.

The gene calls are TRBV11-2 and TRBJ1-2, with TRBD1 matching over 9 bases. The CDR3 covers 12 residues. The V gene end was trimmed by 5 bases and the J gene end by 8 bases; junction bases not matched to a gene: 3. Germline lookup yields CDR1 SGHAT and CDR2 FQNNGV. The CDR3 region has the DNA TGTGCCAGCAGCGTAGGACAGGGGGGCTACACCTTC. Protein sequence: CASSVGQGGYTF.

The V call is TRBV9, the J call TRBJ2-1; 10 bases are shared with TRBD2. The germline V gene encodes CDR1 SGDLS and CDR2 YYNGEE. J gave up 0 bases and V 4 bases, and 16 bases lay outside the gene matches. The CDR3 sequence is 20 residues long. Here the CDR3 reads CASSHPEEEREGASYNEQFF. The CDR3, as DNA: TGTGCCAGCAGCCACCCTGAGGAGGAGCGGGAGGGTGCCTCCTACAATGAGCAGTTCTTC.

V usage is TRBV4-1 and J usage is TRBJ1-3; D is undetermined. Trimming took off 1 base at V and 4 bases at J, with 5 bases between the two ends. The CDR3 loop spans 13 amino acids. Germline-derived CDR1 and CDR2 are MGHRA and YSYEKL. The chain's CDR3 is CASSQARGNTIYF. Here the CDR3 DNA reads TGCGCCAGCAGCCAAGCTCGGGGAAACACCATATATTTT.

V gene TRBV30 combines with J gene TRBJ2-7; no clear D. Germline V gives CDR1 GTSNPN, CDR2 SVGIG (reference sequence). V was pared by 2 bases and J by 0 bases, with 11 bases between. The CDR3 has 14 residues. The CDR3 here is CAWSRPGVSYEQYF. The CDR3 bases are TGTGCCTGGAGTCGCCCGGGCGTCTCCTACGAGCAGTACTTC.

J is TRBJ1-3 and V is TRBV24-1; D remains ambiguous. The CDR3 runs to 15 residues. V was trimmed by 4 bases and J by 0 bases, leaving 9 bases between them. CDR1 is KGHDR and CDR2 is SFDVKD in the germline V gene. The CDR3 coding sequence is TGTGCCACCAGTGAATTACAGCACTCTGGAAACACCATATATTTT. Amino acid sequence: CATSELQHSGNTIYF.

This clone was seen more than once but under ten times. The chain recombines TRBV6-5 with TRBJ1-2; D not certain. Between the trimmed V and J ends, which lost 1 base and 4 bases, there was a span of 10 bases. The length of the CDR3 is 14 residues. Germline V gives CDR1 MNHEY, CDR2 SVGAGI. CDR3 residues: CASSYFGSSYGYTF. CDR3 sequence (DNA): TGTGCCAGCAGTTACTTTGGCAGTTCCTATGGCTACACCTTC.

Ten or more counts support this clone. This rearrangement joins TRBV7-9 to TRBJ2-1; TRBD2 aligns across 8 bases. Germline V lookup: CDR1 SEHNR, CDR2 FQNEAQ (reference sequence). There are 15 residues in the CDR3. The junction had 3 bases not matched to a gene; V was cut back by 3 bases and J by 2 bases. CDR3 loop: CASSFTSGPYNEQFF. The CDR3 DNA is TGTGCCAGCAGCTTCACTAGCGGCCCCTACAATGAGCAGTTCTTC.